This T cell receptor (beta chain) came from a study of OX40 agonist ivuxolimab in advanced cancers. Study-wide context: Patients received intravenous ivuxolimab every 2 weeks at 0.01 to 10 mg/kg.

Study conclusions and caveats: Clonal expansion was among the lowest in partial responders at 0.1-3.0 mg/kg, especially CD8+. CD8+ T cells were the subset that, on average, had more expanded clones than CD4+.

TCRdb's copy holds only in-frame clones and misses some; the assay was immunoSEQ multiplex PCR. The sample lists roughly 70,000 clones, around 82% occurring once. There are a few counts of this clone. Its specificity is not known. Germline V lookup: CDR1 MGHRA, CDR2 YSYEKL. CDR3 length equals 18 residues. The ends lost 4 bases at V and 0 bases at J; junction bases unmatched: 8. The chain joins TRBV4-1 to TRBJ2-6; 8 bases are a match to TRBD1. Sequencing was performed on CD4+ or CD8+ T cells sorted from blood, taken in a trial of the OX40 agonist ivuxolimab. The receptor comes from an adult with an advanced solid tumor such as melanoma, head and neck, liver or kidney cancer. CDR3 amino acids: CASSPRTGFGSGANVLTF. The CDR3 DNA reads as TGCGCCAGCAGCCCAAGGACAGGGTTTGGCTCTGGGGCCAACGTCCTGACTTTC.